The source of this T cell receptor (beta chain) is a study of OX40 agonist ivuxolimab in advanced cancers. Some background on the complete study: Ivuxolimab, which targeted the costimulatory receptor OX40 (CD134), was an agonistic, fully human IgG2 monoclonal antibody. Peripheral TCRbeta sequencing was intended to test whether TCR sequence diversity was altered and clonal T-cell expansion was caused by ivuxolimab. The paper covers the monotherapy dose-escalation part of the phase I ivuxolimab trial, which included N of about 51 patients. The dose-escalation cohort was 82.7% male with a mean age of roughly 62 years, ranging from about 23 to 85. Of the approximately 54 dose-escalation patients, hepatocellular carcinoma was present in around 20, melanoma in around 15, renal cell carcinoma in 9 and head and neck cancer in 9. Intravenous ivuxolimab was administered to patients every 2 weeks at six dose levels: 0.01, 0.1, 0.3, 1.5, 3 and 10 mg/kg. Partial responses occurred in three dose-escalation patients: two with cutaneous melanoma and one with hepatocellular carcinoma. Patients were allowed to have had prior anti-PD-1, anti-PD-L1 or anti-CTLA-4 therapy, and approximately 43% of the dose-escalation patients had previously received checkpoint inhibitors. On the study overall, not on this receptor specifically: Partial responders in the 0.1-3.0 mg/kg groups had among the lowest normalized peripheral clonal expansion, especially among CD8+ T cells. Low levels of normalized T-cell clonal expansion were also seen in some patients who did not respond. After ivuxolimab, CD8+ T cells had more expanded clones than CD4+ T cells on average. The antigen specificity of the peripheral T cells that underwent clonal expansion was not determined. At doses from 0.1 to 3.0 mg/kg, clonal expansion was seen in both CD4+ and CD8+ blood T cells between baseline and week 6.

To sequence the TCRbeta CDR3 region, genomic DNA was isolated from the sorted cells. The immunoSEQ Assay was used to sequence the TCRbeta CDR3 regions. TCRdb limited this immuneACCESS table to in-frame rearrangements with V and J called. A share of clones is missing; checked studies link under half to unresolved V genes, and the rest is unexplained. Recorded for this sample are some 74,000 clones; roughly four fifths of them occurred a single time. The ten largest clonotypes hold 4.5% to 6% of the sample. Patients with autoimmune disease history or receiving systemic immunosuppression were excluded from the trial. Peripheral blood for TCR sequencing was drawn from every dose cohort at baseline, at cycle 4 day 1 and at cycle 7 day 1. Samples were obtained from an open-label, multicenter, first-in-human phase I dose-escalation trial of ivuxolimab. Adults with locally advanced or metastatic melanoma, renal cell carcinoma, hepatocellular carcinoma or head and neck squamous cell carcinoma were enrolled in the trial. CD4+ and CD8+ T cells were sorted separately from peripheral blood before TCR sequencing.

Concerning this clone: The antigen this receptor binds is unknown. The sample holds no much larger clone one base away, and base qualities are not on file.

The source of this sequence is an adult with an advanced solid tumor such as melanoma, head and neck, liver or kidney cancer. Sequencing used CD4+ or CD8+ T cells sorted from blood, obtained in a trial of the OX40 agonist ivuxolimab.

The bases are TGTGCCAGCAGTGATGCGGGAGGGCCAGGGGATACGCAGTATTTT. Its translation reads: CASSDAGGPGDTQYF. Here the chain combines TRBV25-1 and TRBJ2-3; TRBD2 fits 9 bases in the junction. From the cysteine up to the phenylalanine, the CDR3 has a length of 15 residues. Only CDR3 DNA is held: 45 bases, read in frame from base 1. Looking up the germline V gene yields CDR1 MGHDK and CDR2 SYGVNS. Ends trimmed: V by 3 bases, J by 6 bases; bases unmatched to a gene: 7. With the rest looked up from the reference TRBV25-1 and TRBJ2-3 genes rather than sequenced, the full variable domain is EADIYQTPRYLVIGTGKKITLECSQTMGHDKMYWYQQDPGMELHLIHYSYGVNSTEKGDLSSESTVSRIRTEHFPLTLESARPSHTSQYLCASSDAGGPGDTQYFGPGTRLTVL.